This entry lists 23 T cell receptor beta chains sequenced from one sample in a study of blood T cell repertoires in COVID-19 (dated by TCRdb to the early 2020s). The library was prepared using the immunoSEQ multiplex PCR assay. The table comes from immuneACCESS by way of TCRdb, which keeps in-frame sequences with V and J called. Part of the clones is missing from these tables; in studies checked, under half for an unresolved V gene and the rest for unknown reasons. The sample includes 200,000 to 250,000 clones, with about 80% observed a single time. Clones ranked in the top ten supply less than 8% of the sample. Material: peripheral blood. The receptors here all came from a woman in her 50s with acute or convalescent COVID-19.

The V call is TRBV9, the J call TRBJ1-2; TRBD1 aligns across 7 bases. The trim removed 4 bases at V and 7 bases at J, leaving 13 bases unmatched. CDR3 length: 15 amino acids. Germline CDR1 and CDR2: SGDLS and YYNGEE. Here the CDR3 DNA reads TGTGCCAGCAGCACACAAGGGGGACAGTTCCTTGGCTACACCTTC. It codes for CASSTQGGQFLGYTF.

The chain links TRBV27 to TRBJ1-5; TRBD1 agrees at 7 bases. Germline assignment: CDR1 MNHEY and CDR2 SMNVEV (reference sequence). There are 14 residues in the CDR3. V lost 5 bases, J lost 3 bases, and 4 bases stayed unmatched. CDR3 in amino acids: CASSQQGNNQPQHF. The DNA of the CDR3 is TGTGCCAGCAGTCAACAGGGGAACAATCAGCCCCAGCATTTT.

The chain carries TRBV5-1 and TRBJ2-1; 9 nucleotides agree with TRBD1. After removal of 0 bases from V and 14 bases from J, the junction contained 3 bases not matched to a gene. The CDR3 runs 12 residues. Germline V gives CDR1 SGHRS, CDR2 YFSETQ. The CDR3 sequence is CASSLGDREEFF. Written as DNA, the CDR3 is TGCGCCAGCAGCTTGGGGGACAGGGAAGAGTTCTTC.

Here the CDR3 DNA reads TGTGCCAGCAGCCCAGGGTCCCTTAGCTCCTACAATGAGCAGTTCTTC. Amino acid sequence: CASSPGSLSSYNEQFF. V is TRBV5-4 and J is TRBJ2-1, with D tentatively TRBD1 (5 bases). CDR3 length equals 16 residues. Germline lookup yields CDR1 SGHNT and CDR2 YYREEE (reference sequence). Between the trimmed V and J ends, which lost 4 bases and 0 bases, there was a span of 14 bases.

The chain is built from TRBV5-4 and TRBJ1-6; 10 positions match TRBD1. With V trimmed by 5 bases and J by 4 bases, 9 bases remained unmatched. The CDR3 has 17 amino acids. CDR1 and CDR2 from the germline V gene are SGHNT and YYREEE (reference sequence). The CDR3 sequence: CASSSDRGRGYNSPLHF. As DNA, the CDR3 is TGTGCCAGCAGTTCCGACAGGGGGCGGGGGTATAATTCACCCCTCCACTTT.

V usage is TRBV28 and J usage is TRBJ2-5; a weak D match, TRBD1 (6 bases). This CDR3 contains 14 residues. Deletions cut 3 bases from V and 4 bases from J, with 12 bases between. Germline values: CDR1 MDHEN, CDR2 SYDVKM. The CDR3 protein is CASSLGAGRETQYF. CDR3 sequence (DNA): TGTGCCAGCAGTTTGGGGGCAGGGAGAGAGACCCAGTACTTC.

The gene calls are TRBV4-1 and TRBJ1-1; no clear D gene. V gave up 4 bases and J gave up 1 base, with 7 bases separating them. Per germline, CDR1 MGHRA and CDR2 YSYEKL. The CDR3 runs to 13 residues. CDR3 coding DNA: TGCGCCAGCAGCCCACGGGAGAACACTGAAGCTTTCTTT. It yields the protein CASSPRENTEAFF.

This clone was seen a few times. The rearrangement uses TRBV7-8 and TRBJ1-6; no clear D. The CDR3 consists of 15 residues. Per the germline V gene, CDR1 is SGHVS and CDR2 is FQNEAQ. Trimming shortened V by 5 bases and J by 0 bases, and 8 bases separated the two germline ends. CDR3 in amino acids: CASSPGNSYNSPLHF. The CDR3 coding sequence is TGTGCCAGCAGCCCCGGGAACTCCTATAATTCACCCCTCCACTTT.

This chain uses TRBV6-2 or TRBV6-3 with TRBJ2-1; tentative D call: TRBD2 (6 bases). Deletions cut 3 bases from V and 4 bases from J, with 10 bases between. Looked up from germline, CDR1 is MNHEY and CDR2 is SVGEGT. This CDR3 comprises 14 residues. CDR3 bases: TGTGCCAGCAGTTATTGGCGGGGATACAATGAGCAGTTCTTC. Protein product: CASSYWRGYNEQFF.

The V and J genes are TRBV28 and TRBJ2-1, with 8 bases fitting TRBD2. There are 15 residues in the CDR3. CDR1 and CDR2 (germline): MDHEN, SYDVKM. With 5 bases clipped from V and 2 bases from J, the junction kept 5 bases outside the gene matches. The CDR3 loop is CASSKTSDAYNEQFF. The CDR3 bases are TGTGCCAGCAGTAAGACTAGCGACGCCTACAATGAGCAGTTCTTC.

The chain is built from TRBV6-1 and TRBJ1-4; D possibly corresponds to TRBD1 (5 bases). Trimming pared 2 bases from V and 6 bases from J, leaving 16 bases between. The length of the CDR3 is 16 residues. CDR1 and CDR2 (germline): MNHNS, SASEGT. CDR3 nucleotide sequence: TGTGCCAGCAGTGAACAGATGGGGACTTCGGATGAAAAACTGTTTTTT. Its protein is CASSEQMGTSDEKLFF.

The chain has TRBV7-2 and TRBJ2-3, with D perhaps TRBD2 (6 bases). The CDR3 runs 15 residues. Germline loops: CDR1 SGHTA, CDR2 FQGNSA. V was trimmed by 6 bases and J by 2 bases, leaving 15 bases between them. This chain's CDR3 is CASRPGLLITDTQYF. In DNA form, the CDR3 reads TGTGCCAGCAGGCCGGGACTCCTTATCACAGATACGCAGTATTTT.

This chain joins TRBV3-1 (or the pseudogene TRBV3-2) and TRBJ1-6, with 11 nucleotides matching TRBD1. Germline values: CDR1 LGHDT, CDR2 YNNKEL (reference sequence). CDR3 length: 16 residues. The J segment lost 7 bases and the V segment lost 2 bases, leaving 4 bases of the junction unmatched. The CDR3 loop reads CASSQSGTGGNSPLHF. Written as DNA, the CDR3 is TGTGCCAGCAGCCAATCCGGGACAGGGGGGAATTCACCCCTCCACTTT.

This clone came up once. This CDR3 reads CASSFRGSGGTDTQYF. The CDR3 DNA is TGTGCCAGCAGCTTCCGTGGCTCCGGCGGGACAGATACGCAGTATTTT. The chain carries TRBV11-2 and TRBJ2-3; a possible D gene is TRBD2 (5 bases). Trimming shortened V by 3 bases and J by 3 bases, and 16 bases separated the two germline ends. The CDR3 has 16 residues. Germline V gene data show CDR1 as SGHAT and CDR2 as FQNNGV.

This chain connects TRBV28 to TRBJ2-4; D possibly corresponds to TRBD2 (5 bases). V lost 7 bases and J 0 bases, leaving 10 bases between the germline ends. The V gene's germline CDR1 is MDHEN and CDR2 SYDVKM. The CDR3 totals 14 residues. This chain's CDR3 is CASKNGLAKNIQYF. The DNA for the CDR3 is TGTGCCAGCAAAAACGGACTAGCCAAAAACATTCAGTACTTC.

This chain uses TRBV25-1 with TRBJ1-6; 8 bases match TRBD1. This CDR3 has 15 amino acids. Germline V gives CDR1 MGHDK, CDR2 SYGVNS. With 3 bases clipped from V and 8 bases from J, the junction kept 6 bases outside the gene matches. This CDR3 is CASSEDREVDSPLHF. The CDR3 DNA reads as TGTGCCAGCAGTGAGGACAGGGAGGTTGATTCACCCCTCCACTTT.

J is TRBJ2-1 and V is TRBV3-1 (or the pseudogene TRBV3-2); D may be TRBD1 (6 bases). Germline CDR1 is LGHDT and CDR2 is YNNKEL (reference sequence). Trimming took 4 bases from V and 3 from J, leaving 7 bases between them. CDR3 length: 13 amino acids. This CDR3 is CASSPDSYNEQFF. The CDR3 DNA reads TGTGCCAGCAGCCCGGACAGCTACAATGAGCAGTTCTTC.

This clone was detected only a few times. The rearrangement links TRBV5-3 to TRBJ2-2, with TRBD2 matching 8 bases. TRBV5-3 is placed among ORFs of uncertain function. The ends lost 4 bases at V and 2 bases at J; junction bases unmatched: 7. The CDR3 extends over 16 amino acids. This chain's CDR3 is CARSLRGGSNTGELFF. In DNA form, the CDR3 reads TGTGCCAGAAGCCTCCGCGGGGGGTCCAACACCGGGGAGCTGTTTTTT.

The CDR3 bases are TGTGCCAGCAGCTTACCCGAGGCTGGCGAGCAGTTCTTC. This encodes CASSLPEAGEQFF. The chain combines TRBV11-3 with TRBJ2-1; unclear D gene. CDR1 and CDR2 (germline): SGHNT, YENEEA. The CDR3 totals 13 residues. V lost 2 bases to trimming and J lost 10 bases, with 12 bases between them.

The CDR3 DNA is TGTGCCACCCGACAAAACTCCAGGGACACCGGGGAGCTGTTTTTT. Protein product: CATRQNSRDTGELFF. This rearrangement joins TRBV24-1 to TRBJ2-2, with D possibly TRBD1 on 5 matching bases. Trimming left V 9 bases short and J 3 bases short, with 16 bases between. CDR1 is KGHDR, CDR2 SFDVKD, per germline. The CDR3 sequence is 15 residues long.

The chain combines TRBV6-2 or TRBV6-3 with TRBJ2-5, with 8 bases that match TRBD1. CDR3 length: 15 amino acids. V shed 1 base, J shed 4 bases, and the junction held 5 bases outside the gene matches. In germline, CDR1 is MNHEY, CDR2 SVGEGT. The CDR3 DNA reads as TGTGCCAGCAGTTACTTAGGACAGGGCGGAGAGACCCAGTACTTC. Protein: CASSYLGQGGETQYF.

The V call is TRBV11-1, the J call TRBJ2-7; D is possibly TRBD2 (5 bases). V lost 1 base and J 3 bases, leaving 7 bases between the germline ends. CDR3 length: 13 residues. Per the germline V gene, CDR1 is SGHAT and CDR2 is FQDESV (reference sequence). The CDR3 DNA reads TGTGCCAGCAGCTTAGTCCGGGGCTACGAGCAGTACTTC. It specifies CASSLVRGYEQYF.

The genes are TRBV15 and TRBJ1-5, with a possible D match to TRBD1 (5 bases). Germline CDR1 and CDR2: LNHNV and YYDKDF (reference sequence). Deletions cut 9 bases from V and 0 bases from J, with 18 bases between. The CDR3 loop spans 16 amino acids. Here the CDR3 DNA reads TGTGCCACGAAGACATGGGGCTTGGATAGCAATCAGCCCCAGCATTTT. It yields the protein CATKTWGLDSNQPQHF.